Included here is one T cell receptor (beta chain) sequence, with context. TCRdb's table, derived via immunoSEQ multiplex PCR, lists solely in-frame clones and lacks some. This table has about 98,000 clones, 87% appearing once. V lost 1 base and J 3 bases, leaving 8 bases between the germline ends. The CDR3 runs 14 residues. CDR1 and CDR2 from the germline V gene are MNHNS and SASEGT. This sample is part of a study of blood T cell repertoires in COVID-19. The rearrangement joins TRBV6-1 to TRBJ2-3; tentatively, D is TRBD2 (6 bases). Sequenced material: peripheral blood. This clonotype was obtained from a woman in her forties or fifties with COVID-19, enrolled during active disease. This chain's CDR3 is CASSEGAGTDTQYF. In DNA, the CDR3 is TGTGCCAGCAGTGAAGGGGCGGGAACAGATACGCAGTATTTT.